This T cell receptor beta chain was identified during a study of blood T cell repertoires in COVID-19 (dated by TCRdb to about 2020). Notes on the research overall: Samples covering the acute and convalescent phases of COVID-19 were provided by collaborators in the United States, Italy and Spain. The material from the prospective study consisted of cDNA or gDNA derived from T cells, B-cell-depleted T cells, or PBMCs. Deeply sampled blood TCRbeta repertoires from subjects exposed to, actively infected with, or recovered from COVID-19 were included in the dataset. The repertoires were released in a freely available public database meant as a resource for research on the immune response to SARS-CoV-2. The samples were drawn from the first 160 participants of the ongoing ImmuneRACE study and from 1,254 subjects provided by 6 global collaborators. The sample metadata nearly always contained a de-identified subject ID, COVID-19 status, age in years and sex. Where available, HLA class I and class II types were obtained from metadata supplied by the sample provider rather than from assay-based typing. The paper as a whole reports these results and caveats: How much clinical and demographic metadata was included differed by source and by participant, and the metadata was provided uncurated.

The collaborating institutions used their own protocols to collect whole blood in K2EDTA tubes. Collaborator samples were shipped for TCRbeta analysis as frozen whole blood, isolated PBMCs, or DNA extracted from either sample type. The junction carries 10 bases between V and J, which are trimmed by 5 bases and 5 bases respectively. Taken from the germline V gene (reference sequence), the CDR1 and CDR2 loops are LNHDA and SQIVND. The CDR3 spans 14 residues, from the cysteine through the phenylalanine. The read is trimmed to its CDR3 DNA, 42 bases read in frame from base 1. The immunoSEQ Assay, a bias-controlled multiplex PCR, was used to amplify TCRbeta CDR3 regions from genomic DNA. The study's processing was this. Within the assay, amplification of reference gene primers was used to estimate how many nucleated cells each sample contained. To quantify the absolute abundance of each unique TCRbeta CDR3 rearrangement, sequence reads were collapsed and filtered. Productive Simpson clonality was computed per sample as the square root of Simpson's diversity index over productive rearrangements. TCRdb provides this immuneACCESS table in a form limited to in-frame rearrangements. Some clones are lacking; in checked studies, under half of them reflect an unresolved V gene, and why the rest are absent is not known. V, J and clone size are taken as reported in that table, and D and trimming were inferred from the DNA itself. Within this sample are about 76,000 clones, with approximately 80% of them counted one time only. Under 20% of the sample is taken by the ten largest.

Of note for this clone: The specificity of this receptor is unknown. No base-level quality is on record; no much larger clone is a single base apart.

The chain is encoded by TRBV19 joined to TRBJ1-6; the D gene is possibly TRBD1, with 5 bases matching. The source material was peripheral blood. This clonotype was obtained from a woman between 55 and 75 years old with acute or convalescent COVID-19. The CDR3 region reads CASSATVNNSPLHF. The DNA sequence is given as TGTGCCAGTAGTGCGACAGTTAATAATTCACCCCTCCACTTT.